These T cell receptor beta chains were read from a single sample in a study of shared clonotypes between healthy human individuals. The table came from immunoSEQ multiplex PCR; TCRdb's copy has only in-frame clones and leaves some out. Here the sample spans about 1.5 million clones, roughly 96% being singletons. Sequenced sample: naive CD4+ T cells sorted from blood. These receptors came from a man aged 25-40 years in good health. CDR3s include the opening cysteine and the closing phenylalanine or tryptophan. A D gene is named only where the DNA matches it firmly. For some rows the clone size is stated as once, few or many, or as a class when expanded; others skip it.

size	D	V	J	DNA	CDR3
.	.	TRBV28	TRBJ2-1	TGTGTCATTCGGGGGGCCCCCCAACATGAGCAGTTCTTC	CVIRGAPQHEQFF
once	.	TRBV5-4	TRBJ2-7	TGTGCCAGCAGCGGGAGCTCCTACGAGCAGTACTTC	CASSGSSYEQYF
.	TRBD2	TRBV9	TRBJ2-1	TGTGCCAGCAGCGTATCGATCCCCGGACTAGCTAAAAATGAGCAGTTCTTC	CASSVSIPGLAKNEQFF
.	TRBD1	TRBV5-5	TRBJ1-2	TGTGCCAGCAGCACACAGGGGGCGGGATATGGCTACACCTTC	CASSTQGAGYGYTF
.	.	TRBV5-1	TRBJ2-3	TGCGCCAGCGGTCGGAGCTTGGCAGATACGCAGTATTTT	CASGRSLADTQYF
.	.	TRBV4-2	TRBJ1-2	TGTGCCAGCAGCCAAGTCCCTTCCTATGGCTACACCTTC	CASSQVPSYGYTF
.	.	TRBV28	TRBJ1-1	TGTGCCAGCAGTCCAACCCCGGGCCTAAAGGTTACTGAAGCTTTCTTT	CASSPTPGLKVTEAFF
.	TRBD1	TRBV2	TRBJ1-2	TGTGCCAGCGGTAACAGGGGGCTTGGCTACACCTTC	CASGNRGLGYTF
.	.	TRBV27	TRBJ2-3	TGTGCCAGCAGTTTACGCAGGGGAGAGTGGAGCACAGATACGCAGTATTTT	CASSLRRGEWSTDTQYF
.	TRBD1	TRBV7-9	TRBJ2-1	TGTGCCAGCAGCTTAGGACTGCAGGGGGCCCAAAAAGATGAGCAGTTCTTC	CASSLGLQGAQKDEQFF
.	.	TRBV6-1	TRBJ1-1	TGTGCCAGCATTATGACCGTAAAGAACACTGAAGCTTTCTTT	CASIMTVKNTEAFF
.	TRBD2	TRBV5-6	TRBJ2-7	TGTGCCAGCAGCTTGCCTAGCGGGAGGGCGTACGAGCAGTACTTC	CASSLPSGRAYEQYF
once	TRBD2	TRBV4-1	TRBJ2-3	TGCGCCAGCAGCCAAGTCACTAGCGGGAGGGGACCCACAGCTACGCAGTATTTT	CASSQVTSGRGPTATQYF
.	.	TRBV28	TRBJ1-5	TGTGCCAGCAGTTTTAGCATTCGCCGCGGCGGCAATCAGCCCCAGCATTTT	CASSFSIRRGGNQPQHF
.	TRBD2	TRBV6-4	TRBJ2-7	TGTGCCAGCAGTGACGAGACAGGGGAGCGGGAGGGCCACTACGAGCAGTACTTC	CASSDETGEREGHYEQYF
.	.	TRBV15	TRBJ2-7	TGTGCCACCAGCATCCCACGGATGGTCAGCGTTGCGGAGCAGTACTTC	CATSIPRMVSVAEQYF
.	TRBD2	TRBV9	TRBJ2-1	TGTGCCAGCAGCGATCTAGCGGGAGCGAATGAGCAGTTCTTC	CASSDLAGANEQFF
.	TRBD1	TRBV28	TRBJ2-1	TGTGCCAGCAGATGGGACAGTTACAATGAGCAGTTCTTC	CASRWDSYNEQFF
.	.	TRBV2	TRBJ2-7	TGTGCCAGCAGTGAGTGGGTTGGGGCCCGGGAGCAGTACTTC	CASSEWVGAREQYF
.	TRBD2	TRBV4-1	TRBJ2-3	TGCGCCAGCAGCCAACAGCCGGGACTAATCACAGATACGCAGTATTTT	CASSQQPGLITDTQYF
.	.	TRBV18	TRBJ2-7	TGTGCCAGCTCACGAGGGACGGCGGAGTTTACGGGGAACGAGCAGTACTTC	CASSRGTAEFTGNEQYF
.	.	TRBV4-3	TRBJ2-1	TGCGCCAGCAGCCAAGATTTTACAGGACCTCCGTACAATGAGCAGTTCTTC	CASSQDFTGPPYNEQFF
.	TRBD1	TRBV7-8	TRBJ2-5	TGTGCCAGCAGCACTCAGACAGGGGGGGAGACCCAGTACTTC	CASSTQTGGETQYF
.	.	TRBV5-1	TRBJ2-1	TGCGCCAGCAGAGGCGGGACGGACTACAATGAGCAGTTCTTC	CASRGGTDYNEQFF
.	TRBD2	TRBV7-9	TRBJ2-5	TGTGCCAGCAGCCCAGTGCTAGCGGGAGGGCAAGAGACCCAGTACTTC	CASSPVLAGGQETQYF
.	TRBD1	TRBV27	TRBJ1-5	TGTGCCAGCAGTCTATTGGGACAGGGGCATCAGCCCCAGCATTTT	CASSLLGQGHQPQHF